A selection of T cell receptor beta chains follows, all from one sample in a study of identical twins. TCRdb reprocessed the 5' RACE reads via MiXCR and lists one record per CDR3 protein. The sample holds about 690,000 distinct CDR3 sequences, 6.1% seen once. The sequencing input was naive T cells sorted from blood. Receptors were obtained from a man younger than 35 in good health. Each CDR3 is given with its conserved first and last residue. D genes are given only for firm matches. Only part of the rows carry a size: once, few, many, or a class if the clone is expanded.

abundance	v_gene	j_gene	d_gene	CDR3nt	CDR3aa
.	TRBV4-2	TRBJ2-1	TRBD2	TGTGCCAGCAGCCGGCGGGATCCTAGCGGCCTATTCAAATATGAGCAGTTCTTC	CASSRRDPSGLFKYEQFF
many	TRBV27	TRBJ1-2	.	TGTGCCAGCAGTTTCAGGAGGACGGACGTCCTCCCTTATGGCTACACCTTC	CASSFRRTDVLPYGYTF
.	TRBV30	TRBJ1-1	TRBD1	TGTGCCTGGGCCGGGACAGGGGCCACTGAAGCTTTCTTT	CAWAGTGATEAFF
many	TRBV7-8	TRBJ2-7	TRBD1	TGTGCCAGCAGCACTGGACAGGGGAAGAACGAGCAGTACTTC	CASSTGQGKNEQYF
few	TRBV29-1	TRBJ2-2	.	TGCAGCGTTGGGACCGGAGGGAACACCGGGGAGCTGTTTTTT	CSVGTGGNTGELFF
.	TRBV11-2	TRBJ1-2	.	TGTGCCAGCAGCTTAGGCTCCCCGGGGACTTACGATGGCTACACCTTC	CASSLGSPGTYDGYTF
many	TRBV20-1	TRBJ1-4	TRBD1	TGCAGTGCTAGAGACGGCAGGGGGGTTGAAAAACTGTTTTTT	CSARDGRGVEKLFF
many	TRBV10-3	TRBJ2-3	TRBD2	TGTGCCATCAGTGGGACTAGCGGGAGCGTTCCGCAGTATTTT	CAISGTSGSVPQYF
many	TRBV5-1	TRBJ2-1	TRBD2	TGCGCCAGCAGCTTGGTTGGCGGGAGGATTGGGAATGAGCAGTTCTTC	CASSLVGGRIGNEQFF
few	TRBV7-3	TRBJ2-1	.	TGTGCCAGCAGCTTCCAGGACAGCCACAATGAGCAGTTCTTC	CASSFQDSHNEQFF
.	TRBV20-1	TRBJ2-3	.	TGCAGTGCTATTCGGATCGCTTCTAGCACAGATACGCAGTATTTT	CSAIRIASSTDTQYF
few	TRBV5-1	TRBJ2-5	.	TGCGCCAGCAGCTTGGACACCTCTCAAGAGACCCAGTACTTC	CASSLDTSQETQYF
many	TRBV24-1	TRBJ2-2	.	TGTGCCACCAGTGATAATGGGGACAAGAAGAACACCGGGGAGCTGTTTTTT	CATSDNGDKKNTGELFF
many	TRBV6-2/TRBV6-3	TRBJ1-5	.	TGTGCCAGCAGTGACAGCCTTAATCAGCCCCAGCATTTT	CASSDSLNQPQHF
once	TRBV14	TRBJ2-1	.	TGTGCCAGCAGCATCGGCTATAAACAGTTCTTC	CASSIGYKQFF
many	TRBV7-7	TRBJ2-3	TRBD1	TGTGCCAGCAGTCGATGGACAGGGGGCATGGATACGCAGTATTTT	CASSRWTGGMDTQYF
many	TRBV7-2	TRBJ2-3	.	TGTGCCAGCAGCTTAAGGACAGCGAGGGGCGATACGCAGTATTTT	CASSLRTARGDTQYF
few	TRBV7-7	TRBJ2-2	.	TGTGCCAGCAGCGTTGGGACGCCGCCAAGGTCCGCCGGGGAGCTGTTTTTT	CASSVGTPPRSAGELFF
many	TRBV28	TRBJ2-1	TRBD2	TGTGCCAGCAGGGGGACTAGCGAGGATGAGCAGTTCTTC	CASRGTSEDEQFF
.	TRBV24-1	TRBJ1-2	.	TGTGCCACCAGTGATTCCCCAACCTCTGGGAGTAACTATGGCTACACCTTC	CATSDSPTSGSNYGYTF
many	TRBV24-1	TRBJ2-3	.	TGTGCCACCTCGATAGGATCAGATACGCAGTATTTT	CATSIGSDTQYF
few	TRBV28	TRBJ1-5	.	TGTGCCAGCAGTCTACCCGCTGGGCAGCAAAATCAGCCCCAGCATTTT	CASSLPAGQQNQPQHF
many	TRBV5-1	TRBJ2-5	.	TGTGCCAGCAGCTTAGTGGTGGGTGGGGAGACCCAGTACTTC	CASSLVVGGETQYF
few	TRBV5-1	TRBJ2-5	.	TGCGCCAGCAGCGCTCCTTCTACAGGGATACAAGAGACCCAGTACTTC	CASSAPSTGIQETQYF
.	TRBV5-5	TRBJ2-2	TRBD1	TGTGCCAGCAGTGGGGCACCCGACAGGGTGATTTTCACCGGGGAGCTGTTTTTT	CASSGAPDRVIFTGELFF
.	TRBV28	TRBJ1-5	TRBD1	TGTGCCAGCAGCCGGGACAGGGAGGGCAATCAGCCCCAGCATTTT	CASSRDREGNQPQHF
few	TRBV13	TRBJ2-3	.	TGTGCCAGCAGCTTCAGGTTGGATACGCAGTATTTT	CASSFRLDTQYF
few	TRBV21-1	TRBJ1-1	.	TGTGCCAGCAATATCGGACAGGATGTAAGGACTTTCTTT	CASNIGQDVRTFF
few	TRBV4-2	TRBJ2-2	TRBD2	TGTGCCAGCAGCCCGGGACTAGCGGGAGCCGCGTACACCGGGGAGCTGTTTTTT	CASSPGLAGAAYTGELFF
.	TRBV7-2	TRBJ2-3	.	TGTGCCAGCAGTCATAGGAGGCCATTGATAGATACGCAGTATTTT	CASSHRRPLIDTQYF
many	TRBV6-2/TRBV6-3	TRBJ2-1	TRBD2	TGTGCCAGCAGTTTTGCTAGCGGGATTGAGCAGTTCTTC	CASSFASGIEQFF
.	TRBV28	TRBJ2-1	.	TGTGCCAGCAGTTCTACGGGAATCAATGAGCAGTTCTTC	CASSSTGINEQFF
.	TRBV25-1	TRBJ1-2	.	TGTGCCAGCAGTGATACCGGAGCTAACTATGGCTACACCTTC	CASSDTGANYGYTF
many	TRBV20-1	TRBJ2-2	.	TGCAGTGCTAGAGATCTTCGGAACACCGGGGAGCTGTTTTTT	CSARDLRNTGELFF
many	TRBV7-9	TRBJ1-1	.	TGTGCCAGCAGCTTCTATAGGGGGACTGAAGCTTTCTTT	CASSFYRGTEAFF
many	TRBV20-1	TRBJ2-7	.	TGCAGTGCTAGAGACCAGAGTACCTACGAGCAGTACTTC	CSARDQSTYEQYF
many	TRBV20-1	TRBJ2-5	.	TGCAGTGCTAGCCCAGCTGTCTCAGAGACCCAGTACTTC	CSASPAVSETQYF
few	TRBV7-3	TRBJ1-1	.	TGTGCCAGCAGCCCCTTTGCCCGGGTGAACACTGAAGCTTTCTTT	CASSPFARVNTEAFF
few	TRBV30	TRBJ2-7	.	TGTGCCTGGGGACTCCTAAGCTACGAGCAGTACTTC	CAWGLLSYEQYF
few	TRBV12-3/TRBV12-4	TRBJ2-5	TRBD2	TGTGCCAGCAGTAGCCCCCTCACTAGCGGGAGATTGGACCAGTACTTC	CASSSPLTSGRLDQYF
.	TRBV12-3/TRBV12-4	TRBJ1-1	TRBD1	TGTGCCAGCAGCCAAACCGGACAGGGGGCTTGGAACACTGAAGCTTTCTTT	CASSQTGQGAWNTEAFF
few	TRBV20-1	TRBJ2-1	TRBD2	TGCAGTGCTTCAACCGGGACTAGACTTAATGAGCAGTTCTTC	CSASTGTRLNEQFF
many	TRBV5-6	TRBJ2-3	.	TGTGCCAGCAGCCGAGCCCTTGGAGCAGGGGATACGCAGTATTTT	CASSRALGAGDTQYF
many	TRBV6-1	TRBJ2-1	.	TGTGCCAGCAGTAAAACGTTTGACAATGAGCAGTTCTTC	CASSKTFDNEQFF
many	TRBV11-1	TRBJ2-5	TRBD2	TGTGCCAGCAGCCCGACAGGGGTAGAACTAGCGGGATACCAAGAGACCCAGTACTTC	CASSPTGVELAGYQETQYF
many	TRBV7-2	TRBJ2-1	.	TGTGCCAGCAGCATCCACCCGGACGGCTCCTACAATGAGCAGTTCTTC	CASSIHPDGSYNEQFF
few	TRBV4-3	TRBJ2-2	.	TGCGCCAGCAGCCAAGGGGGAAGTGGCTGGGAGCTGTTTTTT	CASSQGGSGWELFF
many	TRBV5-1	TRBJ2-7	.	TGCGCCAGCAGCTTGGGTTCCAGAGACTACGAGCAGTACTTC	CASSLGSRDYEQYF
few	TRBV2	TRBJ2-1	TRBD2	TGTGCCAGCACCCGAAAGACTAGCGGGAGAGGTGAGCAGTTCTTC	CASTRKTSGRGEQFF
.	TRBV18	TRBJ2-2	TRBD1	TGTGCCAGCTCACTCCTCACGACCACAGGGGGCGCGAACACCGGGGAGCTGTTTTTT	CASSLLTTTGGANTGELFF
.	TRBV9	TRBJ1-1	TRBD1	TGTGCCAGCAGCTCCCTAGGGACAGGGGACGCGGCTTTCTTT	CASSSLGTGDAAFF
.	TRBV5-1	TRBJ2-3	TRBD2	TGCGCCAGCAGCTTGCGACTAGCGGGAGTGGTAGATACGCAGTATTTT	CASSLRLAGVVDTQYF
many	TRBV12-3/TRBV12-4	TRBJ2-7	TRBD1	TGTGCCAGCAGCCCGGACAGGGGGTTTAACGAGCAGTACTTC	CASSPDRGFNEQYF
many	TRBV10-3	TRBJ2-7	.	TGTGCCATCAGTGAGTCGATAAACTACGAGCAGTACTTC	CAISESINYEQYF